This T cell receptor (beta chain) was identified in a study of graft-versus-host responses after intestinal transplantation. The wider study: Anti-thymocyte globulin was used for induction in all recipients, who then took tacrolimus and steroids for roughly 3 years. Overall study results and limits: In patients with graft-donor T cell macrochimerism, allograft graft-versus-host to host-versus-graft clonal ratios were high. The highest levels of circulating GvH clones went along with early declines in HvG clones after transplant.

As for this clone: Its specificity is not known.

TCRdb's table, derived via immunoSEQ multiplex PCR, lists solely in-frame clones and lacks some. The sample shows 90,000 to 150,000 clones, around 95% of them seen only once. V lost 6 bases to trimming and J lost 5 bases; unmatched junction nucleotides: 11. Germline assignment: CDR1 SGHDN and CDR2 FVKESK. The CDR3 totals 15 residues. The receptor comes from a human donor who received an intestinal transplant. The input for sequencing was unstimulated CD8+ T cells sorted from spleen or lymph node cells, taken before intestinal transplant. V is TRBV14 and J is TRBJ2-7; 9 nucleotides match TRBD2. CDR3 protein: CASSPSGTSRDEQYF. The CDR3 nucleotides read TGTGCCAGCAGTCCTTCCGGGACTAGCCGGGACGAGCAGTACTTC.